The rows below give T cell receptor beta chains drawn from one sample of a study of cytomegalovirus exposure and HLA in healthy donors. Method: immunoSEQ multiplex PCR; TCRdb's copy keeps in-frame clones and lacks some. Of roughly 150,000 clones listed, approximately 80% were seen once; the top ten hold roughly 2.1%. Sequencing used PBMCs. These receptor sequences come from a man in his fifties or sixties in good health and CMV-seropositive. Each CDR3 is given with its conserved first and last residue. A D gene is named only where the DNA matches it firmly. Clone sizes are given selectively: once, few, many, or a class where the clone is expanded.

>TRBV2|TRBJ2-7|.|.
TGTGCCAGCGGTGGGCGACAGTCCTACGAGCAGTACTTC
CASGGRQSYEQYF
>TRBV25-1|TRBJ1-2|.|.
TGTGCCAGCAGGGAGAAAATAGGAGGCTACACCTTC
CASREKIGGYTF
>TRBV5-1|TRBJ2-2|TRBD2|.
TGCGCCAGCAGCTTGGAGGGACTAGCGGGGGGGCCTGACACCGGGGAGCTGTTTTTT
CASSLEGLAGGPDTGELFF
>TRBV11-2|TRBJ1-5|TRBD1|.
TGTGCCAGCAGCCCCGGACAGGGGGCCCAGCCCCAGCATTTT
CASSPGQGAQPQHF
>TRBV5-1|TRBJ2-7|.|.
TGCGCCAGCAGTAGCGCTTCCTACGAGCAGTACTTC
CASSSASYEQYF
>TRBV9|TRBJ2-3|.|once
TGTGCCAGCAGTGCGAGGGGCGGGGGCGGCACAGATACGCAGTATTTT
CASSARGGGGTDTQYF
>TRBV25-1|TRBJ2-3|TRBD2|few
TGTGCCAGCAGTGAATTTAGCGGGGAGAGCACAGATACGCAGTATTTT
CASSEFSGESTDTQYF
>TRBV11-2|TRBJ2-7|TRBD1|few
TGTGCCAGCAGCTTGGGACAGGAACGGGACGAGCAGTACTTC
CASSLGQERDEQYF
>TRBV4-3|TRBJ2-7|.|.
TGCGCCAGCAGCCAAGACACCAGATACGAGCAGTACTTC
CASSQDTRYEQYF
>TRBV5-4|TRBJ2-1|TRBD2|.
TGTGCCAGCAGCTCCCTAGCGGCAAATTACAATGAGCAGTTCTTC
CASSSLAANYNEQFF
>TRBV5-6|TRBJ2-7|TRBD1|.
TGTGCCAGCAGCTTTTTGCTCGGGACAGGGTTTCACGAGCAGTACTTC
CASSFLLGTGFHEQYF
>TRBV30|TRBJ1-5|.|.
TGTGCCTGGAGTGTAGAGGCCAATCAGCCCCAGCATTTT
CAWSVEANQPQHF
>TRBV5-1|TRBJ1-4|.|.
TGCGCCAGCAGCTTGGTTGGGGGCCAAGCTAATGAAAAACTGTTTTTT
CASSLVGGQANEKLFF
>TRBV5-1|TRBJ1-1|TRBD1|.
TGCGCCAGCAGCTTGAAGGGGGCGCCCACTGAAGCTTTCTTT
CASSLKGAPTEAFF
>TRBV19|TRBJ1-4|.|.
TGTGCCAGTAGTATTCTGGGGGCCTATGAAAAACTGTTTTTT
CASSILGAYEKLFF
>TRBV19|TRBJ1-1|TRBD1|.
TGTGCCAGTAGTATGGGAGACAGGGGGAACACTGAAGCTTTCTTT
CASSMGDRGNTEAFF
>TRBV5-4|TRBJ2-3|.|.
TGTGCCAGCAGCTTGGTGGGGCTCCTAGGCACAGATACGCAGTATTTT
CASSLVGLLGTDTQYF
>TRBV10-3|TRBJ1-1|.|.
TGTGCCAGCAATCGGGGGAACACTGAAGCTTTCTTT
CASNRGNTEAFF
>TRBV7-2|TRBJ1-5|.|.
TGTGCCAGCAGCTTAGGAGCTCAGGGTGTTCAGCCCCAGCATTTT
CASSLGAQGVQPQHF
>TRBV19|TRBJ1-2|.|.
TGTGCCAGTACTTCCGGGGTGATTGATGGCTACACCTTC
CASTSGVIDGYTF